The 26 T cell receptor beta chains below were found in one sample sequenced in a study of blood T cell repertoires in COVID-19. Using immunoSEQ multiplex PCR, the repertoire was profiled, and TCRdb retains in-frame clones only, with some absent. Of over 55,000 clones in the sample, 65% to 85% were seen once. Sequencing used peripheral blood. All receptors derive from an elderly man with COVID-19, enrolled during active disease.

This clone was seen a few times. The CDR3 reads CATSSGSDTGELFF. In DNA, the CDR3 is TGTGCCACTTCTAGCGGGAGCGACACCGGGGAGCTGTTTTTT. The rearrangement uses TRBV6-4 and TRBJ2-2, with 10 positions matching TRBD2. The germline gives CDR1 MRHNA, CDR2 SNTAGT. The trim removed 10 bases at V and 3 bases at J, leaving 5 bases unmatched. This CDR3 is 14 amino acids long.

This chain connects TRBV10-3 to TRBJ1-1, with 7 nucleotides matching TRBD1. The germline V gene encodes CDR1 ENHRY and CDR2 SYGVKD. V lost 5 bases to trimming and J lost 3 bases; unmatched junction nucleotides: 9. The CDR3 has 15 amino acids. The CDR3 reads CAISSHRGLDTEAFF. The CDR3 coding sequence is TGTGCCATCAGTTCACACAGGGGCCTAGACACTGAAGCTTTCTTT.

This clone has ten or more counts. The rearrangement joins TRBV5-1 to TRBJ2-5; D gene unclear. Germline V lookup: CDR1 SGHRS, CDR2 YFSETQ. CDR3 length: 15 residues. Trimming removed 4 bases at V and 5 bases at J, with 18 bases between. The CDR3 region is CASSTPRGEAETQYF. CDR3 sequence (DNA): TGCGCCAGCAGCACTCCCCGCGGCGAGGCGGAGACCCAGTACTTC.

This chain links TRBV29-1 with TRBJ2-7; 7 nucleotides align to TRBD1. V lost 5 bases to trimming and J lost 5 bases; unmatched junction nucleotides: 6. The germline CDR1 and CDR2 sequences are SQVTM and ANQGSEA. This CDR3 has 12 amino acids. The CDR3 coding sequence is TGCAGCGTTTCGAGGGGGCTCAACGAGCAGTACTTC. Its protein is CSVSRGLNEQYF.

The CDR3: CASSLWQGMNTEAFF. The CDR3 region has the DNA TGTGCCAGCAGTTTGTGGCAGGGGATGAACACTGAAGCTTTCTTT. The gene calls are TRBV27 and TRBJ1-1, with D possibly matching TRBD1 (6 bases). Germline V gene data show CDR1 as MNHEY and CDR2 as SMNVEV (reference sequence). The ends were cut back, 3 bases at V and 0 bases at J, with 11 bases in the middle. The CDR3 length is 15 residues.

The gene calls are TRBV30 and TRBJ2-2, with 15 bases lining up with TRBD2. V trimming: 4 bases; J trimming: 5 bases; junction bases outside the gene matches: 2. The length of the CDR3 is 15 residues. The germline V gene has CDR1 GTSNPN and CDR2 SVGIG (reference sequence). The CDR3 here is CAWTGLAGGTGELFF. In DNA form, the CDR3 reads TGTGCCTGGACTGGACTAGCGGGAGGGACCGGGGAGCTGTTTTTT.

This chain connects TRBV7-9 to TRBJ1-6; a possible D gene is TRBD1 (6 bases). V shed 2 bases and J shed 10 bases, with 15 bases lying between them. This CDR3 is built from 15 residues. Germline assignment: CDR1 SEHNR and CDR2 FQNEAQ (reference sequence). DNA for the CDR3: TGTGCCAGCAGCTTAATCAGGGGAATGAGGTCACCCCTCCACTTT. It codes for CASSLIRGMRSPLHF.

The J gene is TRBJ2-3, the V gene TRBV11-2; weak D call: TRBD2 (6 bases). V gave up 3 bases and J gave up 0 bases, with 10 bases separating them. In germline, CDR1 is SGHAT, CDR2 FQNNGV. The CDR3 has 15 amino acids. CDR3 sequence (DNA): TGTGCCAGCAGCTTTACCGGGACTAGCACAGATACGCAGTATTTT. It encodes CASSFTGTSTDTQYF.

The V call is TRBV21-1, the J call TRBJ1-1; TRBD1 is taken as the D call from the table, unchecked against the DNA. TRBV21-1 is reported as a pseudogene. The length of the CDR3 is 18 residues. CDR3 DNA sequence: TGTGCCAGCAGCTCGCGTGACCGGACAGGGGGCGCTCGGACTGAAGCTTTCTTT. Translated, it gives CASSSRDRTGGARTEAFF.

This rearrangement joins TRBV5-5 to TRBJ2-7; D not certain. Trimming took off 5 bases at V and 3 bases at J, with 12 bases between the two ends. This CDR3 has 13 residues. Germline-derived CDR1 and CDR2 are SGHKS and YYEKEE (reference sequence). The CDR3: CASSIPTIYEQYV. The CDR3 coding sequence is TGTGCCAGCAGTATCCCCACTATCTACGAGCAGTACGTC.

The J gene is TRBJ2-7, the V gene TRBV2; 8 bases are shared with TRBD2. The CDR3 extends over 13 amino acids. Germline-derived CDR1 and CDR2 are SNHLY and FYNNEI. The V segment lost 7 bases and the J segment 3 bases; nucleotides outside the gene matches: 5. This CDR3 is CASMSSGLYEQYV. The CDR3 bases are TGTGCCAGCATGTCTAGCGGGCTCTACGAGCAGTACGTC.

CDR3 nucleotides: TGCGCCAGCAATAGAGACAGCTCGTCGACGGATAACTATGGCTACACCTTC. Residues: CASNRDSSSTDNYGYTF. The chain employs TRBV4-1 and TRBJ1-2; D perhaps matches TRBD1 (5 bases). The length of the CDR3 is 17 residues. Deletions cut 7 bases from V and 1 base from J, with 22 bases between. Looked up from germline, CDR1 is MGHRA and CDR2 is YSYEKL.

This chain uses TRBV20-1 with TRBJ2-2; TRBD1 matches at 7 bases. Germline values: CDR1 DFQATT, CDR2 SNEGSKA (reference sequence). Trimming removed 6 bases from V and 3 bases from J; junction bases left unmatched: 7. This CDR3 region has 14 residues. The CDR3 here is CSASRQGDTGELFF. The CDR3 coding sequence is TGCAGTGCCAGTCGGCAGGGGGACACCGGGGAGCTGTTTTTT.

This chain connects TRBV11-2 to TRBJ1-2; D remains ambiguous. Trimming took off 2 bases at V and 4 bases at J, with 8 bases between the two ends. The germline V gene has CDR1 SGHAT and CDR2 FQNNGV. The length of the CDR3 is 13 residues. The CDR3 spells CASSLSGSYGYTF. For the CDR3, the DNA is TGTGCCAGCAGCTTATCGGGGAGCTATGGCTACACCTTC.

The chain uses TRBV5-1 and TRBJ2-3; 7 nucleotides agree with TRBD2. V gave up 0 bases and J gave up 4 bases; unmatched junction bases: 8. From germline, CDR1 is SGHRS and CDR2 YFSETQ. This CDR3 contains 16 residues. The CDR3 sequence: CASSLAGGRDADTQYF. Written as DNA, the CDR3 is TGCGCCAGCAGCTTGGCCGGGGGGAGGGATGCAGATACGCAGTATTTT. The complete variable domain, with remaining parts taken from reference TRBV5-1 and TRBJ2-3, reads KAGVTQTPRYLIKTRGQQVTLSCSPISGHRSVSWYQQTPGQGLQFLFEYFSETQRNKGNFPGRFSGRQFSNSRSEMNVSTLELGDSALYLCASSLAGGRDADTQYFGPGTRLTVL.

This clone was detected only once. In DNA form, the CDR3 reads TGTGCCAGCAGCCCGCGACAGGGGGGAAACAATGAGCAGTTCTTC. It yields the protein CASSPRQGGNNEQFF. The chain couples TRBV9 to TRBJ2-1, with 9 bases fitting TRBD1. The CDR3 totals 15 residues. The germline CDR1 and CDR2 sequences are SGDLS and YYNGEE. The ends lost 4 bases at V and 5 bases at J; junction bases unmatched: 7.

The chain links TRBV28 to TRBJ1-1; 7 positions match TRBD1. J lost 1 base, V lost 7 bases, and 6 bases had no gene match. Germline CDR1 is MDHEN and CDR2 is SYDVKM. The CDR3 covers 14 residues. The CDR3 reads CASTLAGGNTEAFF. CDR3 coding DNA: TGTGCCAGCACATTAGCAGGGGGGAACACTGAAGCTTTCTTT.

V is TRBV14 and J is TRBJ2-7; D not certain. Per germline, CDR1 SGHDN and CDR2 FVKESK. The CDR3 is 14 residues long. The V end lost 3 bases, the J end lost 5 bases, and 14 bases lay between the germline ends. The CDR3 sequence is CASSQVNRVNEQYF. CDR3 in DNA: TGTGCCAGCAGCCAGGTGAACAGAGTTAACGAGCAGTACTTC.

For the CDR3, the DNA is TGTGCCAGCAGTGAAAGTCGGGGGGGTTCTTACAATGAGCAGTTCTTC. The encoded protein is CASSESRGGSYNEQFF. The chain joins TRBV2 to TRBJ2-1, with 8 bases fitting TRBD2. The V and J ends lost 2 bases and 4 bases, in that order; junction bases with no gene match: 7. The CDR3 sequence is 16 residues long. From germline, CDR1 is SNHLY and CDR2 FYNNEI.

The chain couples TRBV6-5 to TRBJ1-1; the D is unclear. V gave up 2 bases and J gave up 1 base, with 11 bases separating them. Germline V gives CDR1 MNHEY, CDR2 SVGAGI. This CDR3 contains 15 residues. The CDR3, as DNA: TGTGCCAGCAGTTACCGAGTCCAGGCGAACACTGAAGCTTTCTTT. Its translation: CASSYRVQANTEAFF.

This sequence joins TRBV4-3 and TRBJ2-1, with D possibly matching TRBD1 (5 bases). The ends were cut back, 5 bases at V and 12 bases at J, with 14 bases in the middle. The CDR3 consists of 12 residues. CDR1 is LGHNA, CDR2 YSLEER, per germline. The CDR3 nucleotides are TGCGCCAGCAGCTTATCAGGGTCGGGGCAGTTCTTC. The encoded protein is CASSLSGSGQFF.

This clone came up a few times. The chain has TRBV10-3 and TRBJ1-3; D not resolved. The CDR3 is 12 amino acids. The V end was cut by 5 bases, the J end by 1 base, with 3 bases between. The V gene's germline CDR1 is ENHRY and CDR2 SYGVKD. In DNA, the CDR3 is TGTGCCATCAGTCTGTCTGGAAACACCATATATTTT. This sequence encodes CAISLSGNTIYF.

This chain uses TRBV7-2 with TRBJ2-5; D is ambiguous. The V end lost 5 bases, the J end lost 5 bases, and 9 bases lay between the germline ends. The V gene's germline CDR1 is SGHTA and CDR2 FQGNSA. The CDR3 loop spans 12 amino acids. The CDR3 reads CASSVNSETQYF. In nucleotides, the CDR3 is TGTGCCAGCAGCGTAAATTCGGAGACCCAGTACTTC.

The chain is built from TRBV7-2 and TRBJ1-4, with D perhaps TRBD1 (6 bases). Trimming took off 1 base at V and 13 bases at J, with 13 bases between the two ends. Germline V gives CDR1 SGHTA, CDR2 FQGNSA. The CDR3 is made up of 13 amino acids. CDR3 sequence reads: CASSLGEGVGLFF. The DNA of the CDR3 is TGTGCCAGCAGCTTAGGGGAGGGGGTCGGACTGTTTTTT.

The chain links TRBV3-1 (or the pseudogene TRBV3-2) to TRBJ2-5; weak D call: TRBD1 (6 bases). The length of the CDR3 is 15 residues. The germline V gene has CDR1 LGHDT and CDR2 YNNKEL (reference sequence). Trimming shortened V by 4 bases and J by 2 bases, and 14 bases separated the two germline ends. The CDR3 nucleotides read TGTGCCAGCAGCCCCTCAGGGGCAGCTCAAGAGACCCAGTACTTC. Its protein product is CASSPSGAAQETQYF.

The chain links TRBV2 to TRBJ2-1; TRBD1 matches 8 bases. The germline V gene encodes CDR1 SNHLY and CDR2 FYNNEI. Trimming removed 6 bases from V and 8 bases from J; junction bases left unmatched: 6. The CDR3 spans 13 residues. The CDR3 loop reads CASRQGAWDEQFF. DNA for the CDR3: TGTGCCAGCAGGCAGGGGGCGTGGGATGAGCAGTTCTTC.